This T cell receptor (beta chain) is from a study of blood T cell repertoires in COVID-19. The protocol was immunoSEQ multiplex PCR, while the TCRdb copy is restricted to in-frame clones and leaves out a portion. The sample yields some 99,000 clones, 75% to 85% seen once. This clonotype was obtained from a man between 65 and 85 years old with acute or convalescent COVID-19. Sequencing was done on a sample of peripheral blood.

The CDR3 spells CASSDRVSASNYGYTF. The CDR3 nucleotides read TGTGCCAGCAGTGACAGGGTCTCGGCGTCAAACTATGGCTACACCTTC. The chain uses TRBV2 and TRBJ1-2; perhaps TRBD1 as D (5 bases). The length of the CDR3 is 16 residues. V shed 3 bases and J shed 2 bases, with 16 bases lying between them. Per the germline V gene, CDR1 is SNHLY and CDR2 is FYNNEI.